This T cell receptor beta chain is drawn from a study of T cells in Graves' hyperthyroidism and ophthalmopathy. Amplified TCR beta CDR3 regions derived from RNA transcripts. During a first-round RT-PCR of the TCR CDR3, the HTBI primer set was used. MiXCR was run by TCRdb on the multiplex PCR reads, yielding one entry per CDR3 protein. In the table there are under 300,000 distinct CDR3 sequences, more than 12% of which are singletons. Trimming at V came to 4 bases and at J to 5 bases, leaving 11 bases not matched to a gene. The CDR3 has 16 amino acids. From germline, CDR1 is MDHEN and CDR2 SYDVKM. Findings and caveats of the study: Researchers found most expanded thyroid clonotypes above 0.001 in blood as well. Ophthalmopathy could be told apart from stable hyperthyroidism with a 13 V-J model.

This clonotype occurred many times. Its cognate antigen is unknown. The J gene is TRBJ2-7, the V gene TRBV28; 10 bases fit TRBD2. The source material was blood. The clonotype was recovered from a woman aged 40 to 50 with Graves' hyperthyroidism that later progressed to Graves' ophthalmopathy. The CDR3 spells CASSSELAGRGHEQYF. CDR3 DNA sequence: TGTGCCAGCAGTTCAGAACTAGCGGGGCGAGGGCACGAGCAGTACTTC.